These 12 T cell receptor beta chains originate from one sample sequenced in a study of monozygotic twins with inflammatory bowel disease. TCRdb reanalyzed the 5' RACE reads, giving one entry per CDR3 protein sequence and no DNA. The table for this sample gives 440,000 or so distinct CDR3 sequences. Material: blood. The receptors here all came from a human donor with ulcerative colitis or Crohn's disease, or a healthy co-twin of an affected twin (not recorded which).

The chain is built from TRBV25-1 and TRBJ1-1; with no DNA, the TCRdb D assignment of TRBD1 cannot be verified. This CDR3 region has 13 residues. The germline gives CDR1 MGHDK, CDR2 SYGVNS. The CDR3 spells CASRNRDKSEAFF.

The chain recombines TRBV9 with TRBJ1-3. The CDR3 has 16 amino acids. The germline gives CDR1 SGDLS, CDR2 YYNGEE. CDR3 in amino acids: CASSVDGGISGNTIYF.

The rearrangement joins TRBV28 to TRBJ2-2; with no DNA, the TCRdb D assignment of TRBD2 cannot be verified. The CDR3 is made up of 13 amino acids. Germline-derived CDR1 and CDR2 are MDHEN and SYDVKM. The CDR3 sequence is CASRRQGGGELFF.

J is TRBJ2-7 and V is TRBV7-9; TCRdb reports TRBD1, a call that lacks DNA to check it against. The CDR3 length is 15 residues. The germline V gene encodes CDR1 SEHNR and CDR2 FQNEAQ (reference sequence). This CDR3 reads CASSSWDRDFYEQYF.

This chain joins TRBV5-1 and TRBJ2-7; the TRBD1 assignment by TCRdb is unverifiable without DNA. Germline assignment: CDR1 SGHRS and CDR2 YFSETQ. CDR3 size: 15 residues. CDR3 sequence: CASSPYGKGAYEQYF.

V and J are TRBV10-3 and TRBJ2-1; TCRdb's assignment of TRBD1 cannot be checked, as there is no DNA. The CDR3 spans 15 residues. Germline CDR1 is ENHRY and CDR2 is SYGVKD. CDR3 sequence: CAISENRGGRYEQFF.

The chain combines TRBV10-3 with TRBJ2-2. Germline CDR1 and CDR2: ENHRY and SYGVKD. This CDR3 comprises 13 residues. This CDR3 is CAIRTANTGELFF.

The chain has TRBV20-1 and TRBJ2-1; no DNA is available, so the TRBD2 call from TCRdb remains unchecked. The CDR3 sequence is 17 residues long. Per germline, CDR1 DFQATT and CDR2 SNEGSKA (reference sequence). Here the CDR3 reads CSATPGLAPSSYNEQFF.

The V gene is TRBV7-2, the J gene TRBJ1-1. This CDR3 has 15 residues. Germline V CDR1 and CDR2: SGHTA, FQGNSA. This CDR3 reads CASSLVGIAEAEAFF.

CDR3: CASSGSRGANIQYF. The genes are TRBV9 and TRBJ2-4; TCRdb names TRBD1, which stays unverified in the absence of DNA. Germline CDR1 SGDLS, CDR2 YYNGEE. This CDR3 is built from 14 residues.

The rearrangement links TRBV10-3 to TRBJ2-1; TCRdb gives TRBD1 as the D gene, but with no DNA this cannot be confirmed. CDR1 is ENHRY and CDR2 is SYGVKD in the germline V gene. The CDR3 runs to 15 residues. The chain's CDR3 is CAISGSAGLHNEQFF.

The V gene is TRBV24-1, the J gene TRBJ2-1; TCRdb outputs TRBD2, but without DNA this stays unchecked. The CDR3 length is 15 residues. CDR1 and CDR2 from the germline V gene are KGHDR and SFDVKD. The CDR3 spells CATSDPRGGYNEQFF.